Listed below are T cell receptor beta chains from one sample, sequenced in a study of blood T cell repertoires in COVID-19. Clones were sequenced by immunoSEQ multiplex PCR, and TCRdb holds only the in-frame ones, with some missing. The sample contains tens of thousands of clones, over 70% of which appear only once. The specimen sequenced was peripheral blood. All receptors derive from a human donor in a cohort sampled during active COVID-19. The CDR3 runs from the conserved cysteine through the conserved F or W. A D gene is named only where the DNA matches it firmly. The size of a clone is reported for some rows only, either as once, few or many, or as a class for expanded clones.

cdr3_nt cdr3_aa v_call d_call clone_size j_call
TGCGCCAGCAGTCAACTTCCTCAACAGGGAAGGAACACTGAAGCTTTCTTT CASSQLPQQGRNTEAFF TRBV23-1 . . TRBJ1-1
TGTGCCAGCAGCCCCCTAGGACAGGGACTGTTCTTC CASSPLGQGLFF TRBV6-2/TRBV6-3 TRBD1 . TRBJ1-2
TGTGCCAGCAGCCTAGACTATCAAGAGACCCAGTACTTC CASSLDYQETQYF TRBV7-9 . . TRBJ2-5
TGTGCCAGCAGTTTCCCGCGACAGGGGGCCCACAATGAGCAGTTCTTC CASSFPRQGAHNEQFF TRBV27 TRBD1 . TRBJ2-1
TGTGCCAGCAGTGAAAGAGGGACTCACGGGGAGCTGTTTTTT CASSERGTHGELFF TRBV2 . . TRBJ2-2
TGTGCCAGCAGCCCTGTGGACCGGGGGACCCAGTACTTC CASSPVDRGTQYF TRBV7-9 . . TRBJ2-5
TGTGCCAGCAGCAAGGGGGGGGTCCCCTACAATGAGCAGTTCTTC CASSKGGVPYNEQFF TRBV7-3 . . TRBJ2-1
TGCGCCAGCAGTCTCCAAGAGACCCAGTACTTC CASSLQETQYF TRBV5-1 . . TRBJ2-5
TGTGCCAGCAGTTTGCGGCAGGGGTACTATGGCTACACCTTC CASSLRQGYYGYTF TRBV28 . . TRBJ1-2
TGTGCCAGCAGCGCGACACCCTATAGCAATCAGCCCCAGCATTTT CASSATPYSNQPQHF TRBV5-4 . . TRBJ1-5
TGCGCCAGCAGCTTACTAGCTGGCCAAGGGAATGAGCAGTTCTTC CASSLLAGQGNEQFF TRBV5-1 . . TRBJ2-1
TGTGCCTGGGCAGGGGGAGGTGGCTACACCTTC CAWAGGGGYTF TRBV30 TRBD1 . TRBJ1-2
TGTGCCAGCAGCCCTTCCGGGACTAGCGGGCCCAAGCAGTACTTC CASSPSGTSGPKQYF TRBV28 TRBD2 once TRBJ2-7
TGTGCAACCCGGACAGGGAGCTCCTACGAGCAGTACTTC CATRTGSSYEQYF TRBV6-5 TRBD1 . TRBJ2-7
TGTGCCAGCAGCAAAGCGGGACTAGCCTACAATGAGCAGTTCTTC CASSKAGLAYNEQFF TRBV6-2/TRBV6-3 TRBD2 . TRBJ2-1
TGTGCCAGCAGCTTGGCCGGAATAGCGGGAGGGTACAATGAGCAGTTCTTC CASSLAGIAGGYNEQFF TRBV5-4 TRBD2 . TRBJ2-1
TGTGCCAGCATCCCCTCGGGTGAAAAGCAGTTCTTC CASIPSGEKQFF TRBV28 . . TRBJ2-1
TGTGCCAGCAGCGCCGGACTAGCGGGGAAAAATGAGCAGTTCTTC CASSAGLAGKNEQFF TRBV9 TRBD2 . TRBJ2-1
TGTGCCAGCAGCCAGGGACTAGCGGGAGTATCGGATACGCAGTATTTT CASSQGLAGVSDTQYF TRBV28 TRBD2 . TRBJ2-3
TGTGCCAGCAGTTCCCGCTACGAGCAGTACTTC CASSSRYEQYF TRBV28 . . TRBJ2-7
TGTGCCAGTAGTAAGAGAGGGGGAACCGATTTCGGAATGGGCTACACCTTC CASSKRGGTDFGMGYTF TRBV19 . . TRBJ1-2
TGTGCCAGCAGCCAAGATCAAGGACTAGCGGGAGGGACTCAAGAGACCCAGTACTTC CASSQDQGLAGGTQETQYF TRBV3-1/TRBV3-2 TRBD2 . TRBJ2-5
TGTGCCAGCAGCTTGGGGGGGGACAGGCGTGAAAAACTGTTTTTT CASSLGGDRREKLFF TRBV5-8 TRBD1 . TRBJ1-4
TGTGCCAGCATGTGGCAGCGGGACATAACCGGGGAGCTGTTTTTT CASMWQRDITGELFF TRBV2 . . TRBJ2-2
TGTGCCAGCACCCAAAGGGGGGGCACGGGCACTGAAGCTTTCTTT CASTQRGGTGTEAFF TRBV7-9 . once TRBJ1-1
TGTGCCAGCAGTAAGCCAGGGACAGGGATGGACGAGCAGTACTTC CASSKPGTGMDEQYF TRBV28 TRBD1 . TRBJ2-7
TGTGCCAGATCGACGGGGGGGAATTCACCCCTCCACTTT CARSTGGNSPLHF TRBV28 . . TRBJ1-6
TGTGCCGGGTCACAGGGGATCAAAAACATTCAGTACTTC CAGSQGIKNIQYF TRBV28 TRBD1 . TRBJ2-4
TGTGCCACCAGTGACTCGACTAGCGGGAGGTGGGGAGATACGCAGTATTTT CATSDSTSGRWGDTQYF TRBV24-1 TRBD2 . TRBJ2-3
TGTGCCAGCAGCCTAACTAGCGGGATCTACGAGCAGTACTTC CASSLTSGIYEQYF TRBV14 TRBD2 . TRBJ2-7
TGTGCCACCAGCAGTTCCCCGGGACTAGCGGGAGTTACCGGGGAGCTGTTTTTT CATSSSPGLAGVTGELFF TRBV15 TRBD2 . TRBJ2-2
TGTGCCAGCAGTACCCCTGGGGCGGGGGGCGCGCGGGGCTACACCTTC CASSTPGAGGARGYTF TRBV28 . . TRBJ1-2
TGCGCCAGCAGCTTTACAGGAGAATACGGCTACACCTTC CASSFTGEYGYTF TRBV5-1 . . TRBJ1-2
TGTGCCTGGAGTCTCAACAGGGGGCCGGGCTCCAACTTC CAWSLNRGPGSNF TRBV30 TRBD1 . TRBJ2-5
TGTGCCAGCCACGGGGGGGGCAAGAGCTCCTACAATGAGCAGTTCTTC CASHGGGKSSYNEQFF TRBV28 TRBD2 . TRBJ2-1
TGTGCCAGCAGCTTTCGAACAGGGGAAGCGTACGAGCAGTACTTC CASSFRTGEAYEQYF TRBV11-2 TRBD1 . TRBJ2-7
TGTGCCAGCAGTCGACAGGGGTCGTCAAACATTCAGTACTTC CASSRQGSSNIQYF TRBV28 TRBD1 . TRBJ2-4
TGTGCCAGCAGCTCCCTAGGGGGACCGAACACTGAAGCTTTCTTT CASSSLGGPNTEAFF TRBV7-3 . . TRBJ1-1
TGTGCCACCAGCGTAAGCCAAGGGCTAGCGGGAGCCTACGAGCAGTACTTC CATSVSQGLAGAYEQYF TRBV15 TRBD2 . TRBJ2-7
TGTGCCAGCAGAGAGACCTCAGGGGGCCGGGAGGAGACCCAGTACTTC CASRETSGGREETQYF TRBV27 TRBD1 once TRBJ2-5
TGCGCCAGCAGCCCTATGCTAGCGGGTGAAGAGACCCAGTACTTC CASSPMLAGEETQYF TRBV5-1 TRBD2 . TRBJ2-5
TGTGCCAGCAGAACACAGGGGCACACTGAAGCTTTCTTT CASRTQGHTEAFF TRBV28 TRBD1 once TRBJ1-1
TGTGCCAGCAGTGCCCCTAGCGGGAGGGGGTACGAGCAGTACTTC CASSAPSGRGYEQYF TRBV28 TRBD2 . TRBJ2-7
TGTGCCAGCAGCGCCCTAGCGGGAGGAACAGATACGCAGTATTTT CASSALAGGTDTQYF TRBV4-2 TRBD2 . TRBJ2-3
TGTGCCAGCAGTGCACCCGGGACAGGGGTCGGCGAGCAGTACTTC CASSAPGTGVGEQYF TRBV28 TRBD1 . TRBJ2-7